This T cell receptor beta chain appears in the sequencing data of a study of OX40 agonist ivuxolimab in advanced cancers. Across the whole study: Three patients, one with hepatocellular carcinoma and two with cutaneous melanoma, responded partially.

Trimming left V 5 bases short and J 2 bases short, with 11 bases between. CDR1 SGHTA and CDR2 FQGTGA come from the germline V gene. The CDR3 contains 14 residues. Generated by immunoSEQ multiplex PCR, the TCRdb table keeps only in-frame clones and is missing some. This sample yields around 140,000 clones, of which roughly 91% are seen a single time; more than 1% belongs to the top ten. The clonotype was recovered from an adult with an advanced solid tumor such as melanoma, head and neck, liver or kidney cancer. The chain carries TRBV7-3 and TRBJ2-3; D is possibly TRBD2 (6 bases). Source: CD4+ or CD8+ T cells sorted from blood, taken in a trial of the OX40 agonist ivuxolimab. The CDR3 sequence: CASSRGLSTDTQYF. In DNA, the CDR3 is TGTGCCAGCAGCCGCGGACTATCCACAGATACGCAGTATTTT.